One and the same sample provided the 8 T cell receptor beta chains below, sequenced in a study of technical replicates of blood from several donors. Repertoires were generated with immunoSEQ multiplex PCR, while TCRdb's copy carries only in-frame clones and drops some. Among almost 65,000 clones listed, 70% to 90% were seen once. Material for sequencing was PBMCs. Receptors originate from a human donor in good health. Some clones in this sample may be carry-over from other donors' samples.

The chain employs TRBV7-2 and TRBJ1-2; D possibly corresponds to TRBD1 (6 bases). The germline V gene encodes CDR1 SGHTA and CDR2 FQGNSA. CDR3 size: 14 residues. Trimming left V 5 bases short and J 6 bases short, with 16 bases between. For the CDR3, the DNA is TGTGCCAGCAGCGCCGTCCAGGGGAACGATGGCTACACCTTC. Encoded protein: CASSAVQGNDGYTF.

The chain uses TRBV5-6 and TRBJ1-1; TRBD1 might be the D (5 bases). The CDR3 runs 14 residues. Germline-derived CDR1 and CDR2 are SGHDT and YYEEEE. Trimming cost V 0 bases and J 0 bases, with 6 bases left between them. DNA of the CDR3: TGTGCCAGCAGCTTGGCAGGGATGAACACTGAAGCTTTCTTT. Translating it yields CASSLAGMNTEAFF.

This clone appeared once. The genes are TRBV5-8 and TRBJ2-2; D call uncertain. Trimming removed 0 bases at V and 6 bases at J, with 9 bases between. Per the germline V gene, CDR1 is SGHTS and CDR2 is YDEGEE. The CDR3 runs 14 residues. The CDR3: CASSLDKTPGELFF. DNA of the CDR3: TGTGCCAGCAGCTTGGACAAGACTCCCGGGGAGCTGTTTTTT.

The CDR3: CASSSTGDRSNSPLHF. CDR3 nucleotide sequence: TGCGCCAGCAGCTCCACCGGCGACAGGAGTAATTCACCCCTCCACTTT. This chain joins TRBV5-1 and TRBJ1-6, with a possible D match to TRBD1 (6 bases). Germline assignment: CDR1 SGHRS and CDR2 YFSETQ. Trimming stripped 3 bases from V and 6 bases from J, with 16 bases between. The CDR3 runs to 16 residues.

This chain joins TRBV2 and TRBJ1-1; D remains ambiguous. CDR1 SNHLY and CDR2 FYNNEI come from the germline V gene. The CDR3 is 13 residues long. The V end lost 7 bases, the J end lost 6 bases, and 15 bases lay between the germline ends. This CDR3 reads CASIESGEAEAFF. As DNA, the CDR3 is TGTGCCAGCATCGAGAGTGGAGAGGCTGAAGCTTTCTTT.

V and J are TRBV5-6 and TRBJ2-7, with D tentatively TRBD2 (6 bases). V lost 3 bases and J lost 6, with 7 bases in between. Germline V gives CDR1 SGHDT, CDR2 YYEEEE. The CDR3 has 11 amino acids. The CDR3 DNA reads as TGTGCCAGCAGCTGGCGGGGCGAGCAGTACTTC. Translating it yields CASSWRGEQYF.

This sequence joins TRBV5-1 and TRBJ1-2, with 7 bases matching TRBD1. The trim removed 2 bases at V and 2 bases at J, leaving 3 bases unmatched. The germline V gene encodes CDR1 SGHRS and CDR2 YFSETQ. The CDR3 has 14 residues. The CDR3 DNA reads TGCGCCAGCAGCTTCGACAGGGTCAACTATGGCTACACCTTC. It yields the protein CASSFDRVNYGYTF.

The V gene is TRBV5-4, the J gene TRBJ1-4; 10 bases are shared with TRBD1. This CDR3 contains 14 residues. V was clipped by 4 bases and J by 8 bases; unmatched bases: 5. CDR1 SGHNT and CDR2 YYREEE come from the germline V gene (reference sequence). CDR3 amino acids: CASSRQGAGEKLFF. The CDR3 coding sequence is TGTGCCAGCAGCCGACAGGGGGCTGGAGAAAAACTGTTTTTT.